This entry concerns a single TCR beta chain. Its antigen is currently unknown. The sample belongs to a study of T cell repertoires in cytomegalovirus infection. TCRdb itself ran the reads through MiXCR, one entry per CDR3 protein. The sample contains about 920,000 distinct CDR3 sequences, approximately 32% of which appear only once. Germline CDR1 SGHDT, CDR2 YYEEEE. V gave up 2 bases and J gave up 6 bases; unmatched junction bases: 8. The CDR3 sequence is 15 residues long. J is TRBJ1-1 and V is TRBV5-6; 9 nucleotides agree with TRBD1. The TCR comes from a human donor in good health (CMV status not recorded). Some clones in this sample may be carry-over from other donors' samples. Sequences were derived from cultured CD8+ T cells from PBMCs, sampled from culture after CMV antigen stimulation. Here the CDR3 DNA reads TGTGCCAGCAGCTTCGGGGACAGGGTATACGCTGAAGCTTTCTTT. Translated: CASSFGDRVYAEAFF.